This T cell receptor beta chain was captured in a study of T cells in Graves' hyperthyroidism and ophthalmopathy. Whole-study results and caveats: In validation, the model predicted ophthalmopathy. These predictions came a median 6.5 months before onset.

Amplified TCR beta CDR3 regions came from RNA transcripts. The study used the HTBI primer set for a first-round RT-PCR of the TCR CDR3. Each CDR3 protein gets one entry after TCRdb re-called the multiplex PCR reads with MiXCR. Altogether about 130,000 distinct CDR3 sequences are present, about 20% being singletons, with the ten largest covering 65% to 80%. The table lists this clonotype with a few counts. Its target is not known. CDR3 length: 11 amino acids. V dropped 5 bases and J dropped 10 bases, with 9 bases sitting between them. The chain uses TRBV12-3 or TRBV12-4 and TRBJ2-1; tentatively, D is TRBD1 or TRBD2 (5 bases each). The sample taken for sequencing was blood. This TCR derives from a woman aged 50 to 65 with Graves' hyperthyroidism that later progressed to Graves' ophthalmopathy. DNA of the CDR3: TGTGCCAGCAGTGCCGGGACGGAGCAGTTCTTC. Translating it yields CASSAGTEQFF.